The sequence of this T cell receptor beta chain was determined in a study of shared clonotypes between healthy human individuals. V lost 4 bases and J lost 2, with 7 bases in between. This CDR3 has 12 residues. CDR1 and CDR2 from the germline V gene are SGHKS and YYEKEE (reference sequence). Per sorted-subset replicate PCR, input was approximately 0.2 ug DNA, representing roughly 30,000 T cell genomes. Sequencing was performed with immunoSEQ multiplex PCR; in TCRdb, only in-frame clones are kept and a portion is missing. The table shows about 990,000 clones, with around three quarters occurring only once. Caucasian adults living in Nashville, Tennessee, provided all samples.

The gene calls are TRBV5-5 and TRBJ2-7, with no clear D. Input material: memory CD4+ T cells from PBMCs. Subset noted: CD45RA-negative fraction. The TCR originated in a man between 18 and 35 years old in good health. Some clones in this sample may be carry-over from other donors' samples. The DNA of the CDR3 is TGTGCCAGCAGCGAACCAACCTACGAGCAGTACTTC. This sequence encodes CASSEPTYEQYF.